Below are 12 T cell receptor beta chains sequenced from a single sample in a study of shared clonotypes between healthy human individuals. Generated by immunoSEQ multiplex PCR, the TCRdb table keeps only in-frame clones and is missing some. The sample has over 2 million clones, 90% to 95% seen once. Sequencing was performed on naive CD4+ T cells sorted from blood. Subset defined: CD45RA+ positively selected. Receptors originate from a man between 18 and 35 years old in good health.

This clone is a singleton in its sample. V and J are TRBV7-2 and TRBJ1-4; D gene uncertain. The CDR3 contains 12 residues. Germline V lookup: CDR1 SGHTA, CDR2 FQGNSA. V shed 2 bases and J shed 6 bases, with 4 bases lying between them. Here the CDR3 reads CASSLLYEKLFF. CDR3 coding DNA: TGTGCCAGCAGCTTACTCTATGAAAAACTGTTTTTT.

The chain employs TRBV21-1 and TRBJ1-2; the DNA was not compared with TRBD1, the D call given in the table. TRBV21-1 is a recognized pseudogene. This CDR3 has 14 residues. The CDR3 bases are TGTGCCAGCAGCAAAGAACAGGGGGCGGAAGGCTACACCTTC. This encodes CASSKEQGAEGYTF.

This chain joins TRBV29-1 and TRBJ2-5, with D perhaps matching TRBD1 (5 bases). This CDR3 spans 14 amino acids. Germline V gene lookup returns CDR1 SQVTM and CDR2 ANQGSEA. V dropped 2 bases and J dropped 2 bases, with 12 bases sitting between them. This chain's CDR3 is CSVELAGRQETQYF. Written as DNA, the CDR3 is TGCAGCGTTGAACTGGCAGGGCGGCAAGAGACCCAGTACTTC.

The chain carries TRBV30 and TRBJ2-3; D may be TRBD1 (6 bases). V was shortened by 2 bases and J by 3 bases, with 18 bases between the two germline ends. The CDR3 loop spans 16 amino acids. Germline V gene data show CDR1 as GTSNPN and CDR2 as SVGIG (reference sequence). Here the CDR3 DNA reads TGTGCCTGGAGTCCGGGACACCGAGGGGCTACAGATACGCAGTATTTT. Its protein is CAWSPGHRGATDTQYF.

The chain employs TRBV5-1 and TRBJ2-3; D gene ambiguous. CDR3 length: 15 amino acids. Germline CDR1 and CDR2: SGHRS and YFSETQ. Trimming pared 1 base from V and 1 base from J, leaving 10 bases between. The CDR3 here is CASSLPAGRTDTQYF. The DNA for the CDR3 is TGCGCCAGCAGCTTGCCAGCCGGCCGCACAGATACGCAGTATTTT. The whole variable domain, filled in from reference TRBV5-1 and TRBJ2-3, reads KAGVTQTPRYLIKTRGQQVTLSCSPISGHRSVSWYQQTPGQGLQFLFEYFSETQRNKGNFPGRFSGRQFSNSRSEMNVSTLELGDSALYLCASSLPAGRTDTQYFGPGTRLTVL.

CDR3 coding DNA: TGTGCCAGCACTTGGGGAGATACGCAGTATTTT. It yields the protein CASTWGDTQYF. J is TRBJ2-3 and V is TRBV7-2; D unclear. The CDR3 is made up of 11 amino acids. Per the germline V gene, CDR1 is SGHTA and CDR2 is FQGNSA. Trimming took 7 bases from V and 5 from J, leaving 7 bases between them. The entire variable domain, with the rest obtained from reference TRBV7-2 and TRBJ2-3, is as follows: GAGVSQSPSNKVTEKGKDVELRCDPISGHTALYWYRQSLGQGLEFLIYFQGNSAPDKSGLPSDRFSAERTGGSVSTLTIQRTQQEDSAVYLCASTWGDTQYFGPGTRLTVL.

V is TRBV2 and J is TRBJ2-7, with D tentatively TRBD1 (5 bases). V lost 7 bases to trimming and J lost 7 bases, with 17 bases between them. The CDR3 sequence is 13 residues long. Germline loops: CDR1 SNHLY, CDR2 FYNNEI. The CDR3 bases are TGTGCCAGCAAGGGTGACAGCCTGGGGGAGCAGTACTTC. Protein product: CASKGDSLGEQYF.

V is TRBV6-1 and J is TRBJ1-2, with TRBD1 matching 9 bases. The CDR3 is 15 residues long. V shed 0 bases and J 7 bases; nucleotides not matched to a gene: 6. Germline CDR1 and CDR2: MNHNS and SASEGT. The CDR3 reads CASSEAGTGYGGYTF. CDR3 sequence (DNA): TGTGCCAGCAGTGAAGCCGGGACAGGGTACGGTGGCTACACCTTC.

The rearrangement uses TRBV6-6 and TRBJ2-7; possibly TRBD2 for D (5 bases). Looked up from germline, CDR1 is MNHNY and CDR2 is SVGAGI (reference sequence). The V end was cut by 2 bases, the J end by 2 bases, with 7 bases between. CDR3 length equals 13 residues. CDR3: CASSYEGTYEQYF. CDR3 bases: TGTGCCAGCAGTTACGAGGGTACCTACGAGCAGTACTTC.

The rearrangement joins TRBV5-5 to TRBJ1-5, with D perhaps TRBD1 (5 bases). Trimming cost V 4 bases and J 5 bases, with 16 bases left between them. There are 15 residues in the CDR3. Germline CDR1 SGHKS, CDR2 YYEKEE (reference sequence). CDR3 sequence (DNA): TGTGCCAGCAGCCCAAGTGCGACAGCAGATCAGCCCCAGCATTTT. Encoded protein: CASSPSATADQPQHF.

This sequence joins TRBV10-3 and TRBJ1-2; D gene unclear. Per germline, CDR1 ENHRY and CDR2 SYGVKD. The V gene lost 4 bases and the J gene lost 2 bases, with 8 bases spanning the gap. The CDR3 runs 13 residues. The CDR3 bases are TGTGCCATCAGTGCCAGCCTGAACTATGGCTACACCTTC. Translation: CAISASLNYGYTF.

This clone was recorded only once. V and J are TRBV2 and TRBJ2-7, with D hard to call. V was cut by 7 bases and J by 4 bases, with 17 bases left in between. The CDR3 is made up of 14 amino acids. Germline assignment: CDR1 SNHLY and CDR2 FYNNEI. CDR3 coding DNA: TGTGCCAGCACTCCCGACTCAGGAAAGTACGAGCAGTACTTC. Its protein is CASTPDSGKYEQYF.